The entry that follows covers one TCR beta chain sequence. Its specific antigen is unknown. Base qualities are not recorded, but no much larger clone differs from it by a single base. TCRbeta CDR3 regions were amplified from genomic DNA using the immunoSEQ Assay, a bias-controlled multiplex PCR. Per the original workflow: The number of nucleated cells in each sample was estimated from the amplification of reference gene primers within the assay. Sequence reads were collapsed and filtered to measure the absolute abundance of every unique TCRbeta CDR3 rearrangement. For each sample, productive Simpson clonality was calculated as the square root of Simpson's diversity index across productive rearrangements. TCRdb carries this immuneACCESS record with in-frame sequences only. Its versions omit some clonotypes, under half of them owing to an unresolved V gene in the studies checked, with the rest unexplained. V and J calls and clone size are given by that table; D and trimming were obtained from the DNA. The sample contains approximately 7,000 clones, approximately 88% of them found a single time. The top ten constitute roughly 23% of the sample.

The data stem from a study of blood T cell repertoires in COVID-19 (dated by TCRdb to the early 2020s). For context, the study as a whole: The collaborator samples originated in the United States, Italy and Spain and spanned the acute and convalescent phases of COVID-19. A de-identified subject ID, COVID-19 status, age in years and sex were almost always included in the sample metadata. The prospective study material was composed of cDNA or gDNA derived from T cells, B-cell-depleted T cells, or PBMCs. The dataset comprised deeply sampled blood TCRbeta repertoires from subjects exposed to, actively infected with, or recovered from COVID-19. HLA class I and class II types, where available, came from metadata supplied by the sample provider rather than from assay-based typing. The repertoires were released in a freely available public database meant as a resource for research on the immune response to SARS-CoV-2. The samples were drawn from two sources: the first 160 participants of the ongoing ImmuneRACE study, and 1,000 to 1,500 subjects contributed by 6 global collaborators.

Measured from the cysteine to the phenylalanine, the CDR3 is 15 residues long. Solely the CDR3 DNA is kept, with 45 bases framed from the first base. Collaborating institutions collected whole blood in K2EDTA tubes following their own protocols. Collaborator samples were shipped for TCRbeta analysis as frozen whole blood, isolated PBMCs, or DNA extracted from either sample type. Findings and caveats that apply to the study as a whole: Clinical and demographic metadata were provided uncurated, with the amount varying by source and participant.

The clonotype originates from a human donor in a cohort sampled during active COVID-19. Here the chain combines TRBV21-1 and TRBJ2-2; TRBD1, the D gene given by the table, was not confirmed from the DNA. TRBV21-1 is termed a pseudogene. Sequences were obtained from peripheral blood. The sequenced DNA is TGTGCCAGCAGAACGGAAACAGGCTTGACCGGGGAGCTGTTTTTT. This gives the protein CASRTETGLTGELFF.